Below are 24 T cell receptor beta chains sequenced from a single sample in a study of PD-1 blockade in mismatch repair-deficient tumors. Produced via immunoSEQ multiplex PCR; TCRdb's table is partial and in-frame only. The profile shows around 23,000 clones, 75% to 85% of them singletons. The source was peripheral blood, collected 12 weeks after starting pembrolizumab. The receptors here all came from an adult with mismatch repair-deficient cancer.

V is TRBV2 and J is TRBJ2-2; perhaps D is TRBD1 or TRBD2 (5 bases each). Germline V gene sequence: CDR1 SNHLY, CDR2 FYNNEI. V shed 6 bases and J shed 5 bases, with 19 bases lying between them. The CDR3 length is 16 residues. The CDR3 loop is CASSPGHSGGTGELFF. CDR3 nucleotide sequence: TGTGCCAGCAGCCCCGGACATTCGGGCGGGACCGGGGAGCTGTTTTTT.

The gene calls are TRBV4-1 and TRBJ1-1, with D perhaps TRBD1 (5 bases). The V gene's germline CDR1 is MGHRA and CDR2 YSYEKL. The CDR3 is 15 residues long. V was trimmed by 4 bases and J by 0 bases, leaving 12 bases between them. The CDR3 loop is CASSRLGRVNTEAFF. The CDR3 coding sequence is TGCGCCAGCAGCCGCCTGGGACGGGTGAACACTGAAGCTTTCTTT.

This clone was seen a handful of times. This chain uses TRBV5-4 with TRBJ2-7, with D unclear. V dropped 4 bases and J dropped 4 bases, with 15 bases sitting between them. CDR3 length: 14 residues. Germline CDR1 reads SGHNT; CDR2 reads YYREEE (reference sequence). The DNA of the CDR3 is TGTGCCAGCAGCCAAGGGCTCCAACTGTACGAGCAGTACTTC. Translating gives CASSQGLQLYEQYF.

The genes are TRBV2 and TRBJ2-5; D is unclear. This CDR3 region has 12 residues. The V end was cut by 5 bases, the J end by 4 bases, with 8 bases between. Germline-derived CDR1 and CDR2 are SNHLY and FYNNEI. This CDR3 reads CASSWDSETQYF. The DNA for the CDR3 is TGTGCCAGCAGTTGGGATTCAGAGACCCAGTACTTC.

This clone was detected only once. The V gene is TRBV28, the J gene TRBJ1-1; 8 bases line up with TRBD1. The CDR3 length is 16 residues. Germline CDR1 is MDHEN and CDR2 is SYDVKM. V lost 6 bases, J lost 7 bases, and 16 bases stayed unmatched. CDR3 in DNA: TGTGCCAGCAGGGAAGACGGGGACAGGTCGAATGGTGAAGCTTTCTTT. Its protein is CASREDGDRSNGEAFF.

The rearrangement links TRBV2 to TRBJ2-7, with 7 bases lining up with TRBD1. CDR3 length equals 15 residues. Losses at the gene ends were 6 bases for V and 2 bases for J; bases not matched to a gene: 10. Germline V gene data show CDR1 as SNHLY and CDR2 as FYNNEI. The DNA for the CDR3 is TGTGCCAGCAGCCGCTTTGAGGACAGGCCCTACGAGCAGTACTTC. This gives the protein CASSRFEDRPYEQYF. Together with reference TRBV2 and TRBJ2-7, the CDR3 gives the full variable domain: EPEVTQTPSHQVTQMGQEVILRCVPISNHLYFYWYRQILGQKVEFLVSFYNNEISEKSEIFDDQFSVERPDGSNFTLKIRSTKLEDSAMYFCASSRFEDRPYEQYFGPGTRLTVT.

The chain recombines TRBV30 with TRBJ2-2, with TRBD1 identical over 8 bases. With 2 bases clipped from V and 5 bases from J, the junction kept 7 bases outside the gene matches. CDR3 length equals 15 residues. CDR1 is GTSNPN and CDR2 is SVGIG in the germline V gene (reference sequence). The CDR3 sequence: CAWSLAGQETGELFF. CDR3 bases: TGTGCCTGGAGTCTGGCGGGACAGGAAACCGGGGAGCTGTTTTTT.

The chain recombines TRBV29-1 with TRBJ1-4; the D is unclear. The CDR3 is 13 residues long. In germline, CDR1 is SQVTM, CDR2 ANQGSEA. V was trimmed by 7 bases and J by 0 bases, leaving 9 bases between them. CDR3 coding DNA: TGCAGCGCCTGGGATACAACTAATGAAAAACTGTTTTTT. Translated, it gives CSAWDTTNEKLFF.

This sequence joins TRBV9 and TRBJ1-1; D is unresolved. The V end was cut by 0 bases, the J end by 3 bases, with 6 bases between. The CDR3 runs to 13 residues. Germline CDR1 reads SGDLS; CDR2 reads YYNGEE. CDR3 nucleotides: TGTGCCAGCAGCGTAGGGCCTTACACTGAAGCTTTCTTT. It specifies CASSVGPYTEAFF. Together with reference TRBV9 and TRBJ1-1, the CDR3 gives the full variable domain: DSGVTQTPKHLITATGQRVTLRCSPRSGDLSVYWYQQSLDQGLQFLIQYYNGEERAKGNILERFSAQQFPDLHSELNLSSLELGDSALYFCASSVGPYTEAFFGQGTRLTVV.

The chain employs TRBV6-5 and TRBJ2-7, with D possibly being TRBD1 (5 bases). CDR3 length: 11 residues. The germline V gene encodes CDR1 MNHEY and CDR2 SVGAGI. V was pared by 4 bases and J by 6 bases, with 7 bases between. The DNA for the CDR3 is TGTGCCAGCAGTTTCCAGGGCGAGCAGTACTTC. Translated, it gives CASSFQGEQYF.

This clone has just a few counts. The genes are TRBV7-6 and TRBJ2-2; the D gene is possibly TRBD2 (5 bases). In germline, CDR1 is SGHVS, CDR2 FNYEAQ. The CDR3 runs to 19 residues. V lost 5 bases and J 0 bases, leaving 22 bases between the germline ends. CDR3 in DNA: TGTGCCAGCAGCCCCCGGGGTCGAGGGAAGCCCTCGAACACCGGGGAGCTGTTTTTT. It translates to CASSPRGRGKPSNTGELFF.

J is TRBJ2-3 and V is TRBV7-2; D possibly matches TRBD1 or TRBD2 (6 bases each). This CDR3 comprises 17 residues. Trimming pared 4 bases from V and 3 bases from J, leaving 20 bases between. Germline V CDR1 and CDR2: SGHTA, FQGNSA. The CDR3 reads CASSSGATGAKTDTQYF. The CDR3 bases are TGTGCCAGCAGCTCAGGGGCTACGGGAGCGAAGACAGATACGCAGTATTTT.

This clone was observed once. The rearrangement uses TRBV2 and TRBJ1-5; D gene uncertain. Per the germline V gene, CDR1 is SNHLY and CDR2 is FYNNEI. Trimming stripped 3 bases from V and 3 bases from J, with 9 bases between. The length of the CDR3 is 14 residues. This CDR3 is CASSDWLNNQPQHF. The CDR3 coding sequence is TGTGCCAGCAGTGACTGGCTAAACAATCAGCCCCAGCATTTT.

Written as DNA, the CDR3 is TGTGCCAGCAGTTTTGGGCAGGGCTCCTACGAGCAGTACTTC. Protein sequence: CASSFGQGSYEQYF. The rearrangement joins TRBV28 to TRBJ2-7, with D possibly being TRBD1 (5 bases). The germline V and J ends were trimmed by 3 bases and 0 bases, with 9 bases remaining between them. The CDR3 length is 14 residues. The germline V gene encodes CDR1 MDHEN and CDR2 SYDVKM.

The rearrangement links TRBV18 to TRBJ2-3; D ambiguous. Germline V gene sequence: CDR1 KGHSH, CDR2 LQKENI. Trimming took 5 bases from V and 4 from J, leaving 7 bases between them. CDR3 length equals 12 residues. CDR3 in DNA: TGTGCCAGCTCAACCTATGCAGATACGCAGTATTTT. Its protein product is CASSTYADTQYF.

The sample holds a few counts of this clone. The CDR3 DNA is TGTGCCAGCAGTCCCGCTGGTGCCTACGAGCAGTACTTC. Its translation: CASSPAGAYEQYF. V usage is TRBV5-6 and J usage is TRBJ2-7; no reliable D call. From germline, CDR1 is SGHDT and CDR2 YYEEEE. V was clipped by 5 bases and J by 2 bases, with 11 bases between them. CDR3 length: 13 residues. The whole variable domain, remainder taken from reference TRBV5-6 and TRBJ2-7, is DAGVTQSPTHLIKTRGQQVTLRCSPKSGHDTVSWYQQALGQGPQFIFQYYEEEERQRGNFPDRFSGHQFPNYSSELNVNALLLGDSALYLCASSPAGAYEQYFGPGTRLTVT.

The sample holds one count of this clone. The chain couples TRBV27 to TRBJ2-2; TRBD1 might be the D (5 bases). Looked up from germline, CDR1 is MNHEY and CDR2 is SMNVEV (reference sequence). The CDR3 spans 14 residues. The germline V and J ends were trimmed by 8 bases and 1 base, with 11 bases remaining between them. The CDR3 loop reads CASRAGMNTGELFF. The CDR3 coding sequence is TGTGCCAGCCGGGCAGGGATGAACACCGGGGAGCTGTTTTTT.

The CDR3 bases are TGCGCCAGCAGCCATAGACAGCACTCCACAGATACGCAGTATTTT. It encodes CASSHRQHSTDTQYF. The chain uses TRBV4-1 and TRBJ2-3, with TRBD1 as a possible D gene (5 bases). Deletions cut 3 bases from V and 2 bases from J, with 12 bases between. CDR3 length equals 15 residues. Germline V gene data show CDR1 as MGHRA and CDR2 as YSYEKL.

The chain carries TRBV23-1 and TRBJ2-7; 9 bases align to TRBD1. TRBV23-1 is classed as an ORF, of uncertain function. With 0 bases clipped from V and 2 bases from J, the junction kept 14 bases outside the gene matches. This CDR3 region has 19 residues. The CDR3 spells CASSQSLGTGKTSAYEQYF. The CDR3 DNA sequence: TGCGCCAGCAGTCAATCGCTGGGGACAGGGAAGACCTCAGCCTACGAGCAGTACTTC.

The chain recombines TRBV29-1 with TRBJ2-7; TRBD2 matches 7 bases. Germline values: CDR1 SQVTM, CDR2 ANQGSEA. The CDR3 is made up of 17 amino acids. The junction had 15 bases not matched to a gene; V was cut back by 3 bases and J by 1 base. CDR3 in amino acids: CSVDGSSGVGGSYEQYF. As DNA, the CDR3 is TGCAGCGTTGACGGTTCTAGCGGAGTCGGAGGGTCCTACGAGCAGTACTTC.

This clone showed up just a few times. V is TRBV5-1 and J is TRBJ2-7, with 8 bases that match TRBD2. The CDR3 covers 15 residues. V lost 0 bases and J lost 2; bases outside the gene matches: 4. Germline CDR1 is SGHRS and CDR2 is YFSETQ. CDR3 nucleotide sequence: TGCGCCAGCAGCTTGGAGCGGGGGATAACCTACGAGCAGTACTTC. Its protein product is CASSLERGITYEQYF.

This rearrangement joins TRBV5-6 to TRBJ1-2, with TRBD1 as a possible D gene (5 bases). Germline CDR1 reads SGHDT; CDR2 reads YYEEEE. Trimming took 3 bases from V and 6 from J, leaving 15 bases between them. This CDR3 has 14 residues. CDR3 residues: CASSSLDRPNGYTF. The CDR3 bases are TGTGCCAGCAGCTCTTTAGACAGACCGAATGGCTACACCTTC.

The chain recombines TRBV5-1 with TRBJ2-7; weak D call: TRBD1 (5 bases). The V end was cut by 3 bases, the J end by 5 bases, with 12 bases between. CDR1 is SGHRS, CDR2 YFSETQ, per germline. The CDR3 sequence is 13 residues long. The CDR3 DNA sequence: TGCGCCAGCAGCTACTTAGGGGTAAACGAGCAGTACTTC. The encoded protein is CASSYLGVNEQYF. The complete variable domain, with remaining parts taken from reference TRBV5-1 and TRBJ2-7, reads KAGVTQTPRYLIKTRGQQVTLSCSPISGHRSVSWYQQTPGQGLQFLFEYFSETQRNKGNFPGRFSGRQFSNSRSEMNVSTLELGDSALYLCASSYLGVNEQYFGPGTRLTVT.

This clone was seen just once. The chain couples TRBV10-3 to TRBJ1-1, with 9 positions matching TRBD1. There are 14 residues in the CDR3. Germline CDR1 reads ENHRY; CDR2 reads SYGVKD. Unmatched junction bases numbered 8, after V lost 7 bases and J lost 5 bases. CDR3 coding DNA: TGTGCCATCACCGGGACAGGGTCGATAACTGAAGCTTTCTTT. Protein: CAITGTGSITEAFF.